This T cell receptor (beta chain) was sequenced in a study of CD8+CD57+ T cells in acquired aplastic anemia. Study-level background: The study obtained an average of 3.2 ug of DNA from sorted CD4+ and CD8+ cells. The average read count for CD4+ cells in healthy donors was 10 million to 12 million.

This clonotype was counted a single time. Its antigen is not identified. This CDR3 spans 14 amino acids. Germline CDR1 LNHNV, CDR2 YYDKDF (reference sequence). Trimming took 1 base from V and 4 from J; bases not matched to a gene: 4. Both TCR beta VDJ combination and CDR3 sequence profiling were carried out. Genomic DNA was the template for this profiling. From the reads, TCRdb called clonotypes with MiXCR, one entry per CDR3 protein. In the table there are some 240,000 distinct CDR3 sequences, 34% of which are singletons. Study results and limitations: Between patients and controls, about 31 CD8+ CDR3 sequences were found in common. Patients versus controls showed no significant CD8+ Simpson's diversity difference.

The receptor was isolated from a human donor in good health, serving as a control. The chain is built from TRBV15 and TRBJ2-7; 7 positions agree with TRBD1. Sequenced input: sorted CD4+, CD8+, or CD8+CD57+ T cells (not recorded which) from PBMCs. CDR3 sequence (DNA): TGTGCCACCAGCAGAGGGGACAGAGTTTACGAGCAGTACTTC. Encoded protein: CATSRGDRVYEQYF.